Below, one T cell receptor (beta chain) is given with its context. Its specificity is not known. These data belong to a study of T cell repertoires in cytomegalovirus infection. Study details: Both recently identified HLA-C-restricted and well-studied HLA-B-restricted CMV epitopes were used in the study. Evidence of both CMV infection and a matching HLA type came from public TCR beta signatures.

Germline CDR1 is SGHRS and CDR2 is YFSETQ. CDR3 length equals 15 residues. The V and J ends lost 4 bases and 1 base respectively, with 12 bases between them. MiXCR was run by TCRdb on the reads, yielding one entry per CDR3 protein. The sample consists of about 360,000 distinct CDR3 sequences, roughly a third of them appearing once. The study's findings and limits: Across the ex vivo response, the dominant clonotypes were HLA-C-restricted CMV-specific TCR beta clonotypes. Individuals carrying CMV plus the relevant HLA were identified by cumulative frequency of public TCR beta families.

V is TRBV5-1 and J is TRBJ1-3, with D unclear. The source material was cultured PBMCs, sampled from culture after CMV antigen stimulation. The clonotype comes from a human donor in good health (CMV status not recorded). Some clones in this sample may be carry-over from other donors' samples. CDR3 in amino acids: CASSKGPESGNTIYF. CDR3 bases: TGCGCCAGCAGCAAAGGGCCGGAGTCTGGAAACACCATATATTTT.